This TCR beta chain was recovered during a study of OX40 agonist ivuxolimab in advanced cancers. Study outcomes and limitations: There were, on average, more expanded clones in CD8+ T cells than in CD4+. At doses 0.1 to 3.0 mg/kg, CD4+ and CD8+ clones expanded. Clonal expansion was among the lowest in partial responders at 0.1-3.0 mg/kg, especially CD8+. Antigen specificity of clonally expanded peripheral T cells was not established.

Libraries were prepared by immunoSEQ multiplex PCR; TCRdb keeps only in-frame clonotypes and omits some of them. The table lists 70,000 or so clones, 75% to 90% of them singletons. Germline loops: CDR1 MDHEN, CDR2 SYDVKM. Trimming removed 5 bases from V and 0 bases from J, with 11 bases in between. The CDR3 covers 15 residues. Regarding this clone: Its antigen is not identified.

The chain carries TRBV28 and TRBJ2-4; D ambiguous. The clonotype originates from an adult with an advanced solid tumor such as melanoma, head and neck, liver or kidney cancer. The sequencing used CD4+ or CD8+ T cells sorted from blood, collected in a trial of the OX40 agonist ivuxolimab. The CDR3 coding sequence is TGTGCCAGCAGTAGACTTGAACTAGCCAAAAACATTCAGTACTTC. Protein: CASSRLELAKNIQYF.